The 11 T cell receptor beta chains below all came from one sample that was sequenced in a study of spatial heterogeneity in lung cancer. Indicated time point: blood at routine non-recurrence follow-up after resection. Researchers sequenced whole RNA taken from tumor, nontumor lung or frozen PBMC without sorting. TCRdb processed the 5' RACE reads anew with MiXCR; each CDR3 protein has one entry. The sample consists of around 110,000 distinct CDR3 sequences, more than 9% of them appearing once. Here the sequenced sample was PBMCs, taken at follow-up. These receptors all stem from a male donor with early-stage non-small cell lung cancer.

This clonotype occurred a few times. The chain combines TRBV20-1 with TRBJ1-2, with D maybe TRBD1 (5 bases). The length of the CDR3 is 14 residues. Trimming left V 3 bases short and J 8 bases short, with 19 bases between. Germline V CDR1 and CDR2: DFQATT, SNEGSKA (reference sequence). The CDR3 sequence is CSASRQEGIYGYTF. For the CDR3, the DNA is TGCAGTGCTAGCAGACAAGAGGGGATATACGGCTACACCTTC.

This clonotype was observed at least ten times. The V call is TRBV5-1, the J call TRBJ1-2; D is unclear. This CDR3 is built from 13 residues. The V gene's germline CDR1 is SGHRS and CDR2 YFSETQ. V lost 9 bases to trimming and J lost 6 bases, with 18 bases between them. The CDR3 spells CATTATDTDGYTF. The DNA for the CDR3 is TGCGCCACTACTGCCACCGATACGGATGGCTACACCTTC. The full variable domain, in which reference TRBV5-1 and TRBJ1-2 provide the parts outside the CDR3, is KAGVTQTPRYLIKTRGQQVTLSCSPISGHRSVSWYQQTPGQGLQFLFEYFSETQRNKGNFPGRFSGRQFSNSRSEMNVSTLELGDSALYLCATTATDTDGYTFGSGTRLTVV.

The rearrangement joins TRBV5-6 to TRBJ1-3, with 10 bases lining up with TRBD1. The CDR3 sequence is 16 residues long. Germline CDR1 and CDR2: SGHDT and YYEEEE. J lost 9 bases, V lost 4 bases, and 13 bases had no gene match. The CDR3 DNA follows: TGTGCCAGCAGCGCACCGGGACAGGGGATAAGGGGCACCATATATTTT. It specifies CASSAPGQGIRGTIYF.

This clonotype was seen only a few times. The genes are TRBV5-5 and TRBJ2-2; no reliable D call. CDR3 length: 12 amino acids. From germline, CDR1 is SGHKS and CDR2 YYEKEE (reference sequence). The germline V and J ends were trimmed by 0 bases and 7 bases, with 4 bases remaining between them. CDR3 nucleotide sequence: TGTGCCAGCAGCTTGGCCCTCGGGGAGCTGTTTTTT. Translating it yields CASSLALGELFF.

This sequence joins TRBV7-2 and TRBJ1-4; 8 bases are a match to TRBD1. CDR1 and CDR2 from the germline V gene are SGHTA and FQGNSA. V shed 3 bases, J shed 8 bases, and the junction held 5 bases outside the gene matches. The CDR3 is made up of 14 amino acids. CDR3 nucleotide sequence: TGTGCCAGCAGCTTTGGCCGGACAGGGGAAAAACTGTTTTTT. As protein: CASSFGRTGEKLFF.

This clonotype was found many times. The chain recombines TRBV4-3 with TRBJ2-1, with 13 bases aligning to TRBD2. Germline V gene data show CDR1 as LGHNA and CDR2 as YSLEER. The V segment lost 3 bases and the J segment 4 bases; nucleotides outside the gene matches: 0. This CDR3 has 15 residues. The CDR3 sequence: CASSQTSGGYNEQFF. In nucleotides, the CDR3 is TGCGCCAGCAGCCAGACTAGCGGGGGGTACAATGAGCAGTTCTTC.

For the CDR3, the DNA is TGTGCCAGCAGCCAAGGTATGGGACGTCTTAATTCACCCCTCCACTTT. Translating gives CASSQGMGRLNSPLHF. The chain links TRBV3-1 to TRBJ1-6; weak D call: TRBD1 (5 bases). The CDR3 runs 16 residues. Germline V gene data show CDR1 as LGHDT and CDR2 as YNNKEL (reference sequence). V lost 1 base, J lost 6 bases, and 13 bases lay in between.

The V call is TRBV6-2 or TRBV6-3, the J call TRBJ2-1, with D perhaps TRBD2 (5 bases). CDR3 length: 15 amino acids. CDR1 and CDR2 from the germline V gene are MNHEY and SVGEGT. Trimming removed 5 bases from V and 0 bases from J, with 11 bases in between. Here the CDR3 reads CASSQEASSYNEQFF. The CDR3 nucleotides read TGTGCCAGCAGTCAGGAGGCGAGCTCCTACAATGAGCAGTTCTTC.

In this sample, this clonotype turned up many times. As DNA, the CDR3 is TGTGCCATCAGTGGGAAAAGGCAAGGACAGGGTACAGATACGCAGTATTTT. This codes for CAISGKRQGQGTDTQYF. V and J are TRBV10-3 and TRBJ2-3; 8 nucleotides agree with TRBD1. Germline V gene data show CDR1 as ENHRY and CDR2 as SYGVKD. This CDR3 comprises 17 residues. The V gene end was trimmed by 4 bases and the J gene end by 3 bases; junction bases not matched to a gene: 12.

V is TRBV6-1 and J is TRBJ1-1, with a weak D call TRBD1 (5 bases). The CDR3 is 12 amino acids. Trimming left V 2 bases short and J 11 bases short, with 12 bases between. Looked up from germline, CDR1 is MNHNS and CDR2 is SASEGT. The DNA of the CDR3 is TGTGCCAGCAGTGAATTAGACAGAGGCGCTTTCTTT. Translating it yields CASSELDRGAFF.

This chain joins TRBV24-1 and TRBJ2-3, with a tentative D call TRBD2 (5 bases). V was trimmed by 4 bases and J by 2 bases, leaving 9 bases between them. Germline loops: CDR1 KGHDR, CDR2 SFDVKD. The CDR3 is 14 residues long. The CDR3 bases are TGTGCCACCAGTGAGCCCGGGGACACAGATACGCAGTATTTT. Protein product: CATSEPGDTDTQYF.